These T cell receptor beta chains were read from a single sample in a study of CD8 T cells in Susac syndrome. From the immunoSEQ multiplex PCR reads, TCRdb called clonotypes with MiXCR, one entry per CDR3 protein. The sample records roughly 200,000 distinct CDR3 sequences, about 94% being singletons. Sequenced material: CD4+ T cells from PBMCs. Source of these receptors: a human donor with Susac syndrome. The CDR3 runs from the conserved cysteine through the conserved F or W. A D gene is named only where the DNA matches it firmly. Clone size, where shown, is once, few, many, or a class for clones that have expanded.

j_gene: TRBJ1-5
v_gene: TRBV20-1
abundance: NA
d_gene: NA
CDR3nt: TGCAGTGCCCAGAGCTTTGAGGGTTTTAGCAATCAGCCCCAGCATTTT
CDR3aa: CSAQSFEGFSNQPQHF

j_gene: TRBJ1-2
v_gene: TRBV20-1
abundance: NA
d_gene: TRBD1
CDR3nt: TGCAGTGCTCTCCAATTCGACAGGGTCGCAGGTGGCTACACCTTC
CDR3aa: CSALQFDRVAGGYTF

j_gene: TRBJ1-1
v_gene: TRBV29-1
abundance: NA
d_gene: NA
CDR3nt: TGCAGCGTTGAAAAGTCGCATTTAGGCACTGAAGCTTTCTTT
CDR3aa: CSVEKSHLGTEAFF

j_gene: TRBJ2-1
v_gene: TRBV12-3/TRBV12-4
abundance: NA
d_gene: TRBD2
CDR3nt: TGTGCCGCCAGCCTAGCGGGAGGGAATGAGCAGTTCTTC
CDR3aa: CAASLAGGNEQFF

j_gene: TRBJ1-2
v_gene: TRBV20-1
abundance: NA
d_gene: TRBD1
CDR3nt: TGCAGTGCGCAGACAGGGGATGGCTATGGCTACACCTTC
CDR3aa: CSAQTGDGYGYTF

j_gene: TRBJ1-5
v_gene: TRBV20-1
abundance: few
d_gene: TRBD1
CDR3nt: TGCAGTGCTAGAGGAGGGGGCAGGCAGCCCCAGCATTTT
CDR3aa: CSARGGGRQPQHF

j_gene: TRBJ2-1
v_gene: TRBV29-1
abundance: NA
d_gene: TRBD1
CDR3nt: TGCAGCGCCGAACCTGGACAGGGGGCCGTGGAGCAGTTCTTC
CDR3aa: CSAEPGQGAVEQFF

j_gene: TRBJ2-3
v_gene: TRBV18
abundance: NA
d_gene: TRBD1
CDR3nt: TGTGCCAGCTCACCACCGGGCAGGGGGCGAACAGATACGCAGTATTTT
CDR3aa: CASSPPGRGRTDTQYF

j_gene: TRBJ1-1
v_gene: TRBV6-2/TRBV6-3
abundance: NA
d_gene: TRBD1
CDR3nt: TGTGCCAGCAATTTACTCGGACAGGGGAGCACTGAAGCTTTCTTT
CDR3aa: CASNLLGQGSTEAFF

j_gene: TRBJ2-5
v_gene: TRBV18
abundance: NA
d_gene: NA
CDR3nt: TGTGCCAGCTCACCACAACGAGGGGACGAGACCCAGTACTTC
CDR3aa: CASSPQRGDETQYF

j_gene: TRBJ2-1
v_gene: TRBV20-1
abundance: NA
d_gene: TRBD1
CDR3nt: TGCAGTGCTAGGCCACAGGGGGCCAACACCCACGATTACCAGTTCTTC
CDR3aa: CSARPQGANTHDYQFF

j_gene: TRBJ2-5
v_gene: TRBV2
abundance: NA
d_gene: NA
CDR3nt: TGTGCCAGCGGGGCTAGTGGAGAGACCCAGTACTTC
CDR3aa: CASGASGETQYF

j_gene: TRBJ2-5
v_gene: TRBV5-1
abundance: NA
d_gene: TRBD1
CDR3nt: TGCGCCAGCAGCTTTGGAAAGCTGAGGACAGGACCGCAAGAGACCCAGTACTTC
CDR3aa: CASSFGKLRTGPQETQYF

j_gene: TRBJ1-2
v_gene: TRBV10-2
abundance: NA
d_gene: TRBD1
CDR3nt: TGCGCCAGCAGCGAGGGATTGCGGCCAGGGGGCTTCTATGGCTACACCTTC
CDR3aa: CASSEGLRPGGFYGYTF

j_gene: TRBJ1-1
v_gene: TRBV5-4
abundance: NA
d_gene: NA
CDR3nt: TGTGCCAGCAGCTTGGCTTCCAGGGTTAACACTGAAGCTTTCTTT
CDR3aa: CASSLASRVNTEAFF

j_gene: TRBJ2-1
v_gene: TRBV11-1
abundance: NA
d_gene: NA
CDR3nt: TGTGCCAGCAGCTCCAGCGGTTTGGGGAGGCGGTCGGGTAAGACCTACAATGAGCAGTTCTTC
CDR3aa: CASSSSGLGRRSGKTYNEQFF